These 5 T cell receptor beta chains originate from one sample sequenced in a study of identical twins. TCRdb fed the 5' RACE reads into MiXCR, producing one record per CDR3 protein. The data hold some 100,000 distinct CDR3 sequences, with less than 6.5% observed a single time. Sequences were obtained from memory T cells sorted from blood. The receptors were gathered from a woman aged 45-65 years in good health.

Concerning this clonotype itself: Just one base apart from a much larger clone, this may be a read error. The rearrangement links TRBV29-1 to TRBJ1-1; no clear D gene. The germline V and J ends were trimmed by 8 bases and 1 base, with 11 bases remaining between them. CDR3 length equals 12 residues. Germline V CDR1 and CDR2: SQVTM, ANQGSEA. CDR3 sequence: CSSRKGNTEAFF. The CDR3 coding sequence is TGCAGCTCCCGAAAGGGGAACACTGAAGCTTTCTTT.

This clonotype has at least ten counts. The rearrangement joins TRBV12-3 or TRBV12-4 to TRBJ1-1; perhaps TRBD1 as D (5 bases). This CDR3 comprises 15 residues. Trimming took 3 bases from V and 2 from J, leaving 13 bases between them. DNA for the CDR3: TGTGCCAGCAGTTTGTCGGGTGGGGGTAACACTGAAGCTTTCTTT. This translates into CASSLSGGGNTEAFF.

This clonotype was seen repeatedly, ten times or more. The V and J genes are TRBV11-2 and TRBJ2-1; D remains ambiguous. The V end lost 1 base, the J end lost 0 bases, and 4 bases lay between the germline ends. The CDR3 is 14 amino acids. Looked up from germline, CDR1 is SGHAT and CDR2 is FQNNGV. The CDR3 nucleotides read TGTGCCAGCAGCTTAGCGAGCTCCTACAATGAGCAGTTCTTC. This gives the protein CASSLASSYNEQFF.

This clonotype showed up many times. The chain recombines TRBV12-3 or TRBV12-4 with TRBJ2-1; 11 nucleotides match TRBD2. Losses at the gene ends were 6 bases for V and 7 bases for J; bases not matched to a gene: 11. There are 16 residues in the CDR3. CDR3 nucleotides: TGTGCCAGCAGCCCCCCCGGGACTAGCGGAGTGAATGAGCAGTTCTTC. As protein: CASSPPGTSGVNEQFF.

This clonotype has only a few counts. The chain couples TRBV5-1 to TRBJ2-3; 10 bases agree with TRBD2. Germline V CDR1 and CDR2: SGHRS, YFSETQ. The J segment lost 8 bases and the V segment lost 7 bases, leaving 7 bases of the junction unmatched. CDR3 size: 13 residues. Here the CDR3 DNA reads TGCGCCAGCTTCGAAGCGGGAGGGGGTACGCAGTATTTT. Amino acids: CASFEAGGGTQYF.